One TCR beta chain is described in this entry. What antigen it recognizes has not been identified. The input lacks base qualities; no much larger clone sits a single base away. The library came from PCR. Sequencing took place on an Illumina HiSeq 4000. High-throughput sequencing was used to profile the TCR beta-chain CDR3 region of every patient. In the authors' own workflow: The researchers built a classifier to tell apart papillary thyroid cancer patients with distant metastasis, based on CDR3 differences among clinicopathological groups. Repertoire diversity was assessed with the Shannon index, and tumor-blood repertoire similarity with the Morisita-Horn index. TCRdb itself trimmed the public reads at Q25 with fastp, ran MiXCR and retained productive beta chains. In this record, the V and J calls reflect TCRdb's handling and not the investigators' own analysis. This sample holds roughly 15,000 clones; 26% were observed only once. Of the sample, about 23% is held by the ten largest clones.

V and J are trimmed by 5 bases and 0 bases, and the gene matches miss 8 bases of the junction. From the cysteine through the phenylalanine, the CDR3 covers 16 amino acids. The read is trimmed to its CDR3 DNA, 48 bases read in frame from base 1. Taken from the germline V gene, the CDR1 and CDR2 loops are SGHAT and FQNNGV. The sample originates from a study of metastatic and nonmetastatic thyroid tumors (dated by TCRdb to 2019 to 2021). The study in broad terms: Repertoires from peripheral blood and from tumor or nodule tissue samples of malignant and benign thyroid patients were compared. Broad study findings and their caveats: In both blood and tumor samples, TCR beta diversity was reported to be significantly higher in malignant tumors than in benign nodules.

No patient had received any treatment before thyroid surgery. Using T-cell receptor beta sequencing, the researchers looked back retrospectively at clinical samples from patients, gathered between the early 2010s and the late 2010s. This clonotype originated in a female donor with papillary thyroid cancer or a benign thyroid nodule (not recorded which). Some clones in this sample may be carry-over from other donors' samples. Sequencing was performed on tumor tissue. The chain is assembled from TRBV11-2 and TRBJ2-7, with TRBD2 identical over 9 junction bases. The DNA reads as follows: TGTGCCAGCAGCATGGGACGGACTAGCGTCTCCTACGAGCAGTACTTC. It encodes CASSMGRTSVSYEQYF. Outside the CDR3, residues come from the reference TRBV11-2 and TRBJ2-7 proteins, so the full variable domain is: EAGVAQSPRYKIIEKRQSVAFWCNPISGHATLYWYQQILGQGPKLLIQFQNNGVVDDSQLPKDRFSAERLKGVDSTLKIQPAKLEDSAVYLCASSMGRTSVSYEQYFGPGTRLTVT.